These T cell receptor beta chains were read from a single sample in a study of identical twins. TCRdb passed the 5' RACE reads through MiXCR, listing each CDR3 protein once. The table records 1,800,000 or so distinct CDR3 sequences, about 32% of them present only once. The sample was cord blood. These receptors originate from a newborn girl in good health. The CDR3 runs from the conserved cysteine through the conserved F or W.

cdr3_length,v_call,j_call,cdr3_aa
16,TRBV27,TRBJ2-1,CASSPQLAGGPDEQFF
16,TRBV6-5,TRBJ2-3,CASSYGGRGRTDTQYF
15,TRBV28,TRBJ2-5,CASSGGGAHQETQYF
11,TRBV10-3,TRBJ1-2,CAISEGIGYTF
13,TRBV27,TRBJ1-1,CASSFWANTEAFF
14,TRBV25-1,TRBJ2-1,CASSGLYQDNEQFF
15,TRBV4-1,TRBJ1-4,CASSQDEGTNEKLFF
14,TRBV3-1,TRBJ1-6,CASSPDRGQSPLHF
16,TRBV20-1,TRBJ2-1,CSARIHRGNSYNEQFF
14,TRBV27,TRBJ2-1,CASSTPTSYNEQFF
17,TRBV6-1,TRBJ2-7,CATRGSATTQTSYEQYF
15,TRBV20-1,TRBJ2-7,CSASTGGQGLYEQYF
15,TRBV4-2,TRBJ2-5,CASSRRQGAEETQYF
15,TRBV5-6,TRBJ2-3,CASSFSGRAGDTQYF
12,TRBV29-1,TRBJ1-1,CSATFSNTEAFF
13,TRBV29-1,TRBJ2-1,CSVEPKRTNEQFF
18,TRBV3-1,TRBJ1-1,CASSPPQGQGALNTEAFF
16,TRBV25-1,TRBJ2-3,CASSEYARQGADTQYF
16,TRBV20-1,TRBJ1-6,CSARSGASSYNSPLHF
13,TRBV2,TRBJ1-2,CARQGYANYGYTF
15,TRBV20-1,TRBJ2-1,CSARVEDRAYNEQFF
17,TRBV11-2,TRBJ1-3,CASSYETRGFVGNTIYF
16,TRBV13,TRBJ1-4,CASSPGYGRPNEKLFF
16,TRBV27,TRBJ2-5,CASSFGGLWKGETQYF
14,TRBV20-1,TRBJ1-1,CSAETDRMNTEAFF
14,TRBV7-2,TRBJ2-2,CASSLVQSPGELFF
13,TRBV12-3/TRBV12-4,-,CASSPYTGSEQYF
14,TRBV6-6,TRBJ2-3,CASSKVPSTGTQYF
16,TRBV12-5,TRBJ1-1,CASGLVLDRDVTEAFF
15,TRBV20-1,TRBJ2-1,CSAPPVTSAYNEQFF